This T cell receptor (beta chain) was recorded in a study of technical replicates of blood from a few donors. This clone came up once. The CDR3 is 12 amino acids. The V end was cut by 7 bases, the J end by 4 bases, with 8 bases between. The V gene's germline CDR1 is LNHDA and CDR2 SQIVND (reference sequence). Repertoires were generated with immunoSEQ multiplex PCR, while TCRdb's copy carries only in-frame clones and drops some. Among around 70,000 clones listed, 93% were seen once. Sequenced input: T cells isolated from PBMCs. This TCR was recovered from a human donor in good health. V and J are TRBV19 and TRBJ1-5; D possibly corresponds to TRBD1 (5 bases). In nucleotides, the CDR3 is TGTGCCAGTATTGACAGTAATCAGCCCCAGCATTTT. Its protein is CASIDSNQPQHF.